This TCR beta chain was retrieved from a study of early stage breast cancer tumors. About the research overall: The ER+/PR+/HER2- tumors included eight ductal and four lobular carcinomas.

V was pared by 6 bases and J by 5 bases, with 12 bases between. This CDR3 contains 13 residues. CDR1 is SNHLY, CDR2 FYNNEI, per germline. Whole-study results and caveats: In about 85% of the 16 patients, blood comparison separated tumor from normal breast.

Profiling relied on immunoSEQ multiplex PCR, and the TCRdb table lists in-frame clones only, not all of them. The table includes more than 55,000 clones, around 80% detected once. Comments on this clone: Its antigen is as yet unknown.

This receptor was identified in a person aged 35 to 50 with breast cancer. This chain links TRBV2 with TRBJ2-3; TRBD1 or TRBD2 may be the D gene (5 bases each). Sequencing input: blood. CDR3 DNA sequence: TGTGCCAGCAGCAAAGGGACGTTAGATACGCAGTATTTT. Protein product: CASSKGTLDTQYF.